What follows are 14 T cell receptor beta chains derived from one specimen sequenced in a study of blood T cells in healthy people across ages. A J-beta primer mix and a sample-barcoded 5' primer were used in a second PCR of about 7 to 12 cycles. One entry per CDR3 protein results from TCRdb running MiXCR on the 5' RACE reads. The sample holds roughly 1,000,000 distinct CDR3 sequences, roughly 24% seen once. This same sample was also part of a study on T cells of mothers and their children.

Sequencing used blood. The source is a girl aged 2 to 10 in good health.

The chain employs TRBV29-1 and TRBJ1-1; D remains unclear. The CDR3 has 13 amino acids. The germline CDR1 and CDR2 sequences are SQVTM and ANQGSEA. Trimming removed 1 base at V and 0 bases at J, with 6 bases between. CDR3 sequence (DNA): TGCAGCGTTGAAGGGCTCGTGAACACTGAAGCTTTCTTT. Its translation is CSVEGLVNTEAFF. Filled out from reference TRBV29-1 and TRBJ1-1, the complete variable domain reads SAVISQKPSRDICQRGTSLTIQCQVDSQVTMMFWYRQQPGQSLTLIATANQGSEATYESGFVIDKFPISRPNLTFSTLTVSNMSPEDSSIYLCSVEGLVNTEAFFGQGTRLTVV.

This clonotype has just a few counts. The rearrangement links TRBV20-1 to TRBJ1-4, with a weak D call TRBD1 (5 bases). The CDR3 contains 13 residues. V gave up 3 bases and J gave up 6 bases, with 11 bases separating them. Germline CDR1 DFQATT, CDR2 SNEGSKA (reference sequence). The CDR3 DNA reads as TGCAGTGCTAGGGCCAGGGCATATGAAAAACTGTTTTTT. Amino acids: CSARARAYEKLFF.

The gene calls are TRBV25-1 and TRBJ2-3; 11 nucleotides agree with TRBD2. The V and J ends lost 6 bases and 4 bases, in that order; junction bases with no gene match: 9. Germline V gives CDR1 MGHDK, CDR2 SYGVNS. This CDR3 has 16 residues. DNA for the CDR3: TGTGCCAGCAGGGCAGTTAGCGGGGGGGTCGCAGATACGCAGTATTTT. Protein: CASRAVSGGVADTQYF.

To note about this clonotype: A read error is possible here, since a much larger clone lies one base away. V gene TRBV6-5 combines with J gene TRBJ2-1, with D tentatively TRBD2 (5 bases). Germline CDR1 and CDR2: MNHEY and SVGAGI. This CDR3 spans 14 amino acids. Trimming removed 4 bases at V and 1 base at J, with 8 bases between. DNA of the CDR3: TGTGCCAGCAGTTTTGGGAGATCCTACAATGAGCAGTTCTTC. Its translation: CASSFGRSYNEQFF.

The chain couples TRBV6-4 to TRBJ1-1; D not resolved. Germline CDR1 is MRHNA and CDR2 is SNTAGT. V dropped 2 bases and J dropped 2 bases, with 6 bases sitting between them. There are 13 residues in the CDR3. The CDR3 loop is CASSDAFNTEAFF. The DNA of the CDR3 is TGTGCCAGCAGTGACGCCTTTAACACTGAAGCTTTCTTT.

V gene TRBV28 combines with J gene TRBJ2-3; 8 positions match TRBD2. The V and J ends lost 1 base and 10 bases, in that order; junction bases with no gene match: 4. The length of the CDR3 is 13 residues. Germline V gene data show CDR1 as MDHEN and CDR2 as SYDVKM. For the CDR3, the DNA is TGTGCCAGCAGTTTATCAGCGGGAGAGCCGCAGTATTTT. Encoded protein: CASSLSAGEPQYF.

This clonotype was seen only a few times. This chain uses TRBV27 with TRBJ2-5, with 9 bases lining up with TRBD1. The J call is uncertain, as TRBJ2-7 better fits the DNA end. The CDR3 is made up of 14 amino acids. CDR1 and CDR2 from the germline V gene are MNHEY and SMNVEV (reference sequence). The CDR3 nucleotides are TGTGCCAGCAGTGCCATGGGACAGGGCAACGAGCAGTACTTC. Translated, it gives CASSAMGQGNEQYF.

V gene TRBV20-1 combines with J gene TRBJ2-3; D is uncertain. The CDR3 contains 13 residues. Trimming left V 2 bases short and J 1 base short, with 7 bases between. Looked up from germline, CDR1 is DFQATT and CDR2 is SNEGSKA (reference sequence). The CDR3 DNA sequence: TGCAGTGCTAGAAGGTTGGGCACAGATACGCAGTATTTT. This translates into CSARRLGTDTQYF.

The chain couples TRBV5-1 to TRBJ2-3, with D possibly TRBD1 on 6 matching bases. Germline V gives CDR1 SGHRS, CDR2 YFSETQ. Between the trimmed V and J ends, which lost 4 bases and 7 bases, there was a span of 16 bases. The CDR3 covers 14 residues. CDR3 nucleotides: TGCGCCAGCAGCCCGGACAGCTTCACCTATACGCAGTATTTT. It yields the protein CASSPDSFTYTQYF.

The rearrangement joins TRBV28 to TRBJ2-1; D is unclear. The CDR3 contains 17 residues. Germline V gene data show CDR1 as MDHEN and CDR2 as SYDVKM. V dropped 4 bases and J dropped 0 bases, with 16 bases sitting between them. The CDR3 nucleotides read TGTGCCAGCAGTTCCCCCCTGTCGGAGAACTCCTACAATGAGCAGTTCTTC. Protein sequence: CASSSPLSENSYNEQFF.

The chain has TRBV5-1 and TRBJ2-5, with D hard to call. The J call is doubtful: the DNA matches TRBJ2-7 better. In germline, CDR1 is SGHRS, CDR2 YFSETQ. The CDR3 consists of 14 residues. The CDR3 bases are TGCGCCAGCAGCTCCCTACCGGACGGCTGCGAGCAGTACTTC. Its translation: CASSSLPDGCEQYF.

This chain uses TRBV12-3 or TRBV12-4 with TRBJ1-2; 11 bases are shared with TRBD1. There are 15 residues in the CDR3. With 4 bases clipped from V and 4 bases from J, the junction kept 5 bases outside the gene matches. CDR3 residues: CASSSPGQGGYGYTF. The CDR3 DNA sequence: TGTGCCAGCAGTTCACCGGGACAGGGGGGCTATGGCTACACCTTC.

This clonotype has just a few counts. The CDR3 carries no conserved terminal phenylalanine or tryptophan, so it likely arises from a read error. The chain combines TRBV12-3 or TRBV12-4 with TRBJ2-1; D is unclear. CDR3 length: 14 amino acids. Trimming pared 6 bases from V and 5 bases from J, leaving 14 bases between. The DNA of the CDR3 is TGTGCCAGCAGCTCCTCCACGCTGCACAATGAGCAGTTCATC. This gives the protein CASSSSTLHNEQFI.

To note about this clonotype: As the CDR3 is not closed by the conserved phenylalanine or tryptophan, this likely results from a read error. The rearrangement links TRBV10-2 to TRBJ1-2; unclear D gene. The CDR3 spans 12 residues. The ends were cut back, 2 bases at V and 7 bases at J, with 8 bases in the middle. The germline CDR1 and CDR2 sequences are WSHSY and SAAADI. The CDR3 spells CASSEGLSGYTV. DNA for the CDR3: TGCGCCAGCAGTGAGGGCTTGAGTGGCTACACCGTC.